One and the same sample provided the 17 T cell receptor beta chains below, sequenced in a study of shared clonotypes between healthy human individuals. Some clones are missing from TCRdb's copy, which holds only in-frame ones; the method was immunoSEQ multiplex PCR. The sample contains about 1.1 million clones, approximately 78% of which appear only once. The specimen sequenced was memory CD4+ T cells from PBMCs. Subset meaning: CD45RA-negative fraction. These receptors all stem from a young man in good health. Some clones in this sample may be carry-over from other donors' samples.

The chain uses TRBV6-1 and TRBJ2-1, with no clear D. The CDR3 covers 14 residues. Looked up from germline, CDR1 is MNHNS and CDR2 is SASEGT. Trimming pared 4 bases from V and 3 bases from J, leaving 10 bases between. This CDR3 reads CASSADALYNEQFF. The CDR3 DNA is TGTGCCAGCAGTGCTGACGCTCTCTACAATGAGCAGTTCTTC.

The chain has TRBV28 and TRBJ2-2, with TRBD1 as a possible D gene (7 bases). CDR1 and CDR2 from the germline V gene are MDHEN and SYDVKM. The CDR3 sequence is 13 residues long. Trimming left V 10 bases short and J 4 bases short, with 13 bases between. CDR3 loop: CAIRGAGTGELFF. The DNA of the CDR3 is TGTGCCATCAGGGGGGCAGGCACCGGGGAGCTGTTTTTT. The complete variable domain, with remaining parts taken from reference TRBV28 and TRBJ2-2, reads DVKVTQSSRYLVKRTGEKVFLECVQDMDHENMFWYRQDPGLGLRLIYFSYDVKMKEKGDIPEGYSVSREKKERFSLILESASTNQTSMYLCAIRGAGTGELFFGEGSRLTVL.

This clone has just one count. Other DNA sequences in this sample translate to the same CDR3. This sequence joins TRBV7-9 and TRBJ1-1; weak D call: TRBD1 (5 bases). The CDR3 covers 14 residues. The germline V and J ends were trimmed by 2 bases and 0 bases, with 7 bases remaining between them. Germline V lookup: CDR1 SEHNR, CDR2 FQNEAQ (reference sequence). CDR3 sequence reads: CASSLQGLNTEAFF. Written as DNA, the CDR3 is TGTGCCAGCAGCTTACAGGGACTGAACACTGAAGCTTTCTTT. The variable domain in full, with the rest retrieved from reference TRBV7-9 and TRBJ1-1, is DTGVSQNPRHKITKRGQNVTFRCDPISEHNRLYWYRQTLGQGPEFLTYFQNEAQLEKSRLLSDRFSAERPKGSFSTLEIQRTEQGDSAMYLCASSLQGLNTEAFFGQGTRLTVV.

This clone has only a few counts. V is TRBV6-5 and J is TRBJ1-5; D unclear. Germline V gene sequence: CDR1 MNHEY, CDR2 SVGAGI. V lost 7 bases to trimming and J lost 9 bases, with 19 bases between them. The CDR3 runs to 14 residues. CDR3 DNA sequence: TGTGCCAGCACCGACCGGGTCTCGGGTGGGCCCCAGCATTTT. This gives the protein CASTDRVSGGPQHF.

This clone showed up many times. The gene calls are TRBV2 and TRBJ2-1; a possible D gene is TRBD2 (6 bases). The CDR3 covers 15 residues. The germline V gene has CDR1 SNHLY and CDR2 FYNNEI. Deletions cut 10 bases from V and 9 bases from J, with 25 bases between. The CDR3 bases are TGTGCCACCCCAAGCGGGCCAGGCACTCGGGGTGAGCAGTTCTTC. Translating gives CATPSGPGTRGEQFF.

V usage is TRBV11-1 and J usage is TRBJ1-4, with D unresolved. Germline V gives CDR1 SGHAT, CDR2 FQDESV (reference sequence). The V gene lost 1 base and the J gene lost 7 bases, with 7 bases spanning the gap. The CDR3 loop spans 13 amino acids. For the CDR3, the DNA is TGTGCCAGCAGCTTAGGGTGGGGTGAAAAACTGTTTTTT. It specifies CASSLGWGEKLFF.

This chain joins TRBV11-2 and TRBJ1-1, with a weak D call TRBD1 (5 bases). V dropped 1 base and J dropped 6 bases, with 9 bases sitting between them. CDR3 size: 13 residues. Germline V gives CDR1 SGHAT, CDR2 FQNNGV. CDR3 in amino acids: CASSLGGNAEAFF. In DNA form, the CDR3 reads TGTGCCAGCAGCTTAGGGGGGAATGCTGAAGCTTTCTTT.

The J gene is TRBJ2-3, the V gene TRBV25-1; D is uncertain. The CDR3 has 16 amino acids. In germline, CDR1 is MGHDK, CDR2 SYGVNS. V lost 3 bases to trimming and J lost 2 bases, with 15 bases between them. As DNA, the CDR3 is TGTGCCAGCAGTGATATCGGTGGCCCGAACACAGATACGCAGTATTTT. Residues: CASSDIGGPNTDTQYF.

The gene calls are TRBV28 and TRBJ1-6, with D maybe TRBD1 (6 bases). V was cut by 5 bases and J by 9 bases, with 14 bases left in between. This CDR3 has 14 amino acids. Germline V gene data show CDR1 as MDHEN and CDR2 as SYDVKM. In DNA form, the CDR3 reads TGTGCCAGCAGTCAAGGACAGCAGACTTCACCCCTCCACTTT. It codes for CASSQGQQTSPLHF.

Here the CDR3 reads CASSYAHTRAMGYTF. CDR3 sequence (DNA): TGTGCCAGCAGTTACGCACACACAAGGGCTATGGGCTACACCTTC. This rearrangement joins TRBV6-5 to TRBJ1-2; D unclear. The CDR3 spans 15 residues. V was trimmed by 2 bases and J by 8 bases, leaving 18 bases between them. The germline V gene encodes CDR1 MNHEY and CDR2 SVGAGI.

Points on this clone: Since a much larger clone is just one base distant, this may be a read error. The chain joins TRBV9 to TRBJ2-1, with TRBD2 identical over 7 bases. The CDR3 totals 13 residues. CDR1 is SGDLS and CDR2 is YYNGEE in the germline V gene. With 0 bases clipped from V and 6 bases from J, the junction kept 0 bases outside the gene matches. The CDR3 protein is CASSVGLANEQFF. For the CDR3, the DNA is TGTGCCAGCAGCGTAGGACTAGCCAATGAGCAGTTCTTC.

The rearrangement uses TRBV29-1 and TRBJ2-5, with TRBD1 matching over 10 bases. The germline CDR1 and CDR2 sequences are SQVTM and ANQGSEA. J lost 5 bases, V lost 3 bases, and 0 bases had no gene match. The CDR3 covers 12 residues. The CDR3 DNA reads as TGCAGCGTTGAGGGACAGGGGGAGACCCAGTACTTC. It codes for CSVEGQGETQYF. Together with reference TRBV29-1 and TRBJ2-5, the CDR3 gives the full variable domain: SAVISQKPSRDICQRGTSLTIQCQVDSQVTMMFWYRQQPGQSLTLIATANQGSEATYESGFVIDKFPISRPNLTFSTLTVSNMSPEDSSIYLCSVEGQGETQYFGPGTRLLVL.

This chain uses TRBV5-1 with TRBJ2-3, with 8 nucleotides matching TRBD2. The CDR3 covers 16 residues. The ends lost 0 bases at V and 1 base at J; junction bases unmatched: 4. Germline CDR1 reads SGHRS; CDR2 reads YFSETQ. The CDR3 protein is CASSLAPLAGTDTQYF. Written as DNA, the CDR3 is TGCGCCAGCAGCTTGGCCCCACTAGCGGGCACAGATACGCAGTATTTT. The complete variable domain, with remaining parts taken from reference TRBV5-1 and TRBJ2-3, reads KAGVTQTPRYLIKTRGQQVTLSCSPISGHRSVSWYQQTPGQGLQFLFEYFSETQRNKGNFPGRFSGRQFSNSRSEMNVSTLELGDSALYLCASSLAPLAGTDTQYFGPGTRLTVL.

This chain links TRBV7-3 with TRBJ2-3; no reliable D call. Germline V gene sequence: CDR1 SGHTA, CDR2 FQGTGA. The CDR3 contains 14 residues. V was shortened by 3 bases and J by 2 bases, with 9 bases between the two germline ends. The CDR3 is CASSFLGPTDTQYF. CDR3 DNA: TGTGCCAGCAGCTTCCTGGGTCCCACAGATACGCAGTATTTT.

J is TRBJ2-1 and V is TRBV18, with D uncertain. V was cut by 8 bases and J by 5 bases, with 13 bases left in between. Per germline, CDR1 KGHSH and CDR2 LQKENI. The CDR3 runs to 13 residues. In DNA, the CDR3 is TGTGCCAGCGCCCTTTACCATAACAATGAGCAGTTCTTC. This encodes CASALYHNNEQFF. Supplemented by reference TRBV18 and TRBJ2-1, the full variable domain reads NAGVMQNPRHLVRRRGQEARLRCSPMKGHSHVYWYRQLPEEGLKFMVYLQKENIIDESGMPKERFSAEFPKEGPSILRIQQVVRGDSAAYFCASALYHNNEQFFGPGTRLTVL.

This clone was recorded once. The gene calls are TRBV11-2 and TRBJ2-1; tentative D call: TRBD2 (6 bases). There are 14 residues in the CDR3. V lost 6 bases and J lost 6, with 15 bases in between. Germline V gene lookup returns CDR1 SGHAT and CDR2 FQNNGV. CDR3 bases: TGTGCCAGCAGTTTGCTTAGCGGCCTCAATGAGCAGTTCTTC. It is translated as CASSLLSGLNEQFF.

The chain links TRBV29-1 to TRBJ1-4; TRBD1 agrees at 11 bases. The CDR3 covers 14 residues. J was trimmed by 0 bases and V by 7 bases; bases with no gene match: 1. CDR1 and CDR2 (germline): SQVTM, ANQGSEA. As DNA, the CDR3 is TGCAGCGGGGGACAGGGGGCAACTAATGAAAAACTGTTTTTT. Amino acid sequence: CSGGQGATNEKLFF.